This T cell receptor beta chain was sequenced in a study of cytomegalovirus exposure and HLA in healthy donors. The PCR had 60 Vbeta and 13 Jbeta primers. The assay was immunoSEQ multiplex PCR, and TCRdb's table has in-frame clones only and misses some. This table has some 190,000 clones, 82% appearing once. Germline trimming cut 3 bases from V and 4 bases from J; bases unmatched to any gene: 5. The CDR3 loop spans 15 amino acids. The germline gives CDR1 SGDLS, CDR2 YYNGEE. The J gene is TRBJ1-4, the V gene TRBV9; 8 bases fit TRBD1. Sample: PBMCs. The origin of this receptor is a man aged 35-49 years in good health and CMV-seronegative. CDR3: CASSAETGVNEKLFF. CDR3 bases: TGTGCCAGCAGCGCCGAGACAGGGGTTAATGAAAAACTGTTTTTT.